This entry concerns a single T cell receptor beta chain. Its antigen specificity is not known. No base-level quality is on record; no much larger clone is a single base apart. These data belong to a study of CD8 T cells in ankylosing spondylitis (TCRdb year 2017). About the investigation overall: The study profiled T cell receptor beta repertoires in healthy donors and ankylosing spondylitis patients to find disease-linked TCR variants. Peripheral blood samples were taken, and synovial fluid was additionally collected from ankylosing spondylitis patients. In total, the full study cohort was made up of 108 healthy donors and more than 20 ankylosing spondylitis patients. The paper's findings and limits, for the study overall: Blood from ankylosing spondylitis patients appeared to be characterized by a TCR beta motif composed of eight or nine highly homologous amino acid variants. The disease-linked clones were reported as significantly enriched in matched synovial fluid samples from ankylosing spondylitis patients. Some TCR beta motif variants had previously been reported in synovial fluid and blood of reactive arthritis patients, which suggested common disease-initiation mechanisms. In peripheral blood, the disease-linked clones were found at relatively low frequencies and had a CD8+ phenotype.

Reads for this sample came from an Illumina HiSeq 2500. TCR beta libraries were prepared by quantitative 5'-RACE with molecular barcodes. The authors' analysis ran thus. A new computational method based on a probabilistic model of VDJ rearrangement was used to identify disease-linked TCR variants. TCRdb took the public reads, trimmed them with fastp at Q25, ran MiXCR for clone calling and kept in-frame beta chains. Every entry covers one CDR3 protein and lists the most common genes and DNA from its rows. TCRdb assigned the V and J calls; the authors' analysis was not used. The sample table records approximately 290,000 distinct CDR3 sequences; around 21% of these occur just once. Of the sample, roughly 3.6% falls within the top ten clones. The CDR3 holds 13 amino acids from the cysteine to the phenylalanine. Only the CDR3 region is kept as DNA, spanning 39 bases read in frame from base 1. V was cut back by 7 bases and J by 6 bases, leaving a gap of 13 bases between them.

The chain is assembled from TRBV12-3 or TRBV12-4 and TRBJ1-5; no confident D gene assignment can be made. Sequencing was performed on blood, either unsorted or a sorted T cell fraction (not recorded which). The origin of this receptor is a female donor with ankylosing spondylitis or in good health (not recorded which). The DNA sequence is given as TGTGCCAGCACCCTGTCACCGGGTCAGCCCCAGCATTTT. It is translated as CASTLSPGQPQHF.